This TCR beta chain stems from a study of memory CD4+ T cells and cytomegalovirus serostatus. The V and J ends lost 6 bases and 4 bases respectively, with 9 bases between them. There are 12 residues in the CDR3. Germline loops: CDR1 SNHLY, CDR2 FYNNEI. Some clones are missing from TCRdb's copy, which holds only in-frame ones; the method was immunoSEQ multiplex PCR. The sample lists around 50,000 clones, under 80% occurring once. The sort gate was single viable CD3+CD4+CD8-CD45RO+ cells for memory CD4+ T cells. CMV serostatus came from serum IgG against pp150, pp28, p38, p52. This TCR came from an adult in good health and CMV-seronegative. The chain combines TRBV2 with TRBJ1-1; no definite D call. Sequenced sample: memory CD4+ T cells from blood. CDR3 DNA: TGTGCCAGCAGCCACTGGACCACTGAAGCTTTCTTT. It is translated as CASSHWTTEAFF.